This record concerns one T cell receptor (beta chain) sequence. The data were obtained in a study of early T cells in non-severe SARS-CoV-2 infection. The CDR3 covers 17 residues. Germline CDR1 reads DFQATT; CDR2 reads SNEGSKA (reference sequence). Trimming stripped 0 bases from V and 0 bases from J, with 15 bases between. MiXCR, applied by TCRdb to the 5' RACE reads, yields one record per CDR3 protein. The repertoire consists of approximately 90,000 distinct CDR3 sequences, with 9.5% to 12% occurring once and the leading ten covering around 4.7%. The chain carries TRBV20-1 and TRBJ2-1; D ambiguous. This TCR came from an adult who was a healthcare worker with PCR-confirmed SARS-CoV-2 infection or an uninfected control (not recorded which). Sequenced here: whole blood, sampled at baseline. The CDR3 here is CSARDFGRASSYNEQFF. DNA for the CDR3: TGCAGTGCTAGAGATTTCGGGCGTGCGAGCTCCTACAATGAGCAGTTCTTC.